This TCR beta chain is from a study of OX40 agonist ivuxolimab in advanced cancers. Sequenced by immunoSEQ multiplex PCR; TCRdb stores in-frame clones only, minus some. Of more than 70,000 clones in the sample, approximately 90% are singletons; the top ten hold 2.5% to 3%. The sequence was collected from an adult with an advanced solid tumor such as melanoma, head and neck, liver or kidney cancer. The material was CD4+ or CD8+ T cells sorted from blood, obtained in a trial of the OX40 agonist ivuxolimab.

The CDR3 DNA is TGTGCCAGCTCACAATACGAGGGCACTAATGAAAAACTGTTTTTT. Its protein product is CASSQYEGTNEKLFF. V gene TRBV18 combines with J gene TRBJ1-4; D uncertain. From germline, CDR1 is KGHSH and CDR2 LQKENI. The CDR3 loop spans 15 amino acids. The V and J ends lost 4 bases and 2 bases respectively, with 11 bases between them.